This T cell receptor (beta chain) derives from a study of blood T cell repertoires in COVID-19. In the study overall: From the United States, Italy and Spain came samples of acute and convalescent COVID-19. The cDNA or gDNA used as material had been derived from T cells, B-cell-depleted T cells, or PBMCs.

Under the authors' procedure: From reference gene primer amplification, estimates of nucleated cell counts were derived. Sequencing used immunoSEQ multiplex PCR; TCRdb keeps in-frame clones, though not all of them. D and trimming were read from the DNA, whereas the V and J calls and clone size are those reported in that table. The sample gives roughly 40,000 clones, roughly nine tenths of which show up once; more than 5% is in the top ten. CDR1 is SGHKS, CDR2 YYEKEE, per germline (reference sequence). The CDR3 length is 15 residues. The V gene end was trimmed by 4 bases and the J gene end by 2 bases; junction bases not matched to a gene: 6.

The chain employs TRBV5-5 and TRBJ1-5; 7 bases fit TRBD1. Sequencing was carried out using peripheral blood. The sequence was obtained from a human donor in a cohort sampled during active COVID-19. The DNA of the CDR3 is TGTGCCAGCAGCCCAACAGGGGCGGGCAATCAGCCCCAGCATTTT. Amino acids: CASSPTGAGNQPQHF.